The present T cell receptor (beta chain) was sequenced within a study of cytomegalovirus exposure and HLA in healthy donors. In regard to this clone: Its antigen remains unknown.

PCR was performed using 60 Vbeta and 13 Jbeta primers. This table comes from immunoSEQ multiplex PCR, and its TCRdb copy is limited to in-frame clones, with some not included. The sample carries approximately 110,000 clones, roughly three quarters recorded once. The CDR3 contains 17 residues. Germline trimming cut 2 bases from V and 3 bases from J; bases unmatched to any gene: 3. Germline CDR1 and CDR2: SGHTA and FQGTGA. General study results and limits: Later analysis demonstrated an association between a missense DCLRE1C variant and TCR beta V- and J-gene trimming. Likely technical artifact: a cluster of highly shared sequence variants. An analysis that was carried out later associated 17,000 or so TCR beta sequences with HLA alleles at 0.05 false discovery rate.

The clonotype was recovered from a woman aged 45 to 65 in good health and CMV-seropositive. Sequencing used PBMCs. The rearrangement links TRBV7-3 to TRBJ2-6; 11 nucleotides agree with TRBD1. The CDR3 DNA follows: TGTGCCAGCAGCTTAGGACAGGGGGCGCGTGGGGCCAACGTCCTGACTTTC. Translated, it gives CASSLGQGARGANVLTF.